This is a list of T cell receptor beta chains from one sample in a study of blood T cell repertoires in COVID-19. Using immunoSEQ multiplex PCR, the repertoire was profiled, and TCRdb retains in-frame clones only, with some absent. The sample holds 270,000 or so clones, 80% to 90% seen once. Sequencing input: peripheral blood. Source of these receptors: a woman in her 50s who had recovered from COVID-19. CDR3s leave out the opening cysteine and the closing phenylalanine or tryptophan.

J gene	V gene	CDR3 protein
TRBJ2-4	TRBV9	ASSETPGTGRVNIQY
TRBJ2-2	TRBV5-4	ASSLGTYTGELF
TRBJ2-5	TRBV4-1	ASSQVIPQRGGQETQY
TRBJ1-2	TRBV6-2/TRBV6-3	ASSYGTRAFLDGYT
TRBJ2-7	TRBV25-1	AGGTGGEQY
TRBJ1-5	TRBV7-2	ASSLGGERNQPQH
TRBJ2-6	TRBV5-1	ASSLYGSGANVLT
TRBJ2-1	TRBV7-2	ASSLRLQGAYNEQF
TRBJ2-5	TRBV4-1	ASSQNIGLAGGQETQY
TRBJ2-7	TRBV19	ASSIGTRGSYEQY
TRBJ1-2	TRBV10-3	AIRTESYGYT
TRBJ2-2	TRBV28	ASSEPGLAGSNTGELF
TRBJ1-2	TRBV28	ASSGDYGYT
TRBJ2-2	TRBV27	ASSRQGNTGELF
TRBJ1-2	TRBV19	ASSLNRRYNYGYT
TRBJ1-1	TRBV7-8	ASSPLEGGVTEAF
TRBJ2-4	TRBV19	ASMDRGGKNIQY
TRBJ1-5	TRBV5-6	ASSYWGTSNQPQH
TRBJ1-2	TRBV28	ASSFGQGNGGYT
TRBJ2-2	TRBV6-5	ASSFFTGELF
TRBJ2-1	TRBV4-2	ASSQDRDNEQF
TRBJ2-7	TRBV7-2	ASTLGLDRYEQY
TRBJ2-5	TRBV6-4	ASSAQGTVQETQY
TRBJ1-3	TRBV7-2	ASSSPGQGNTIY
TRBJ1-1	TRBV19	ASRVGAGGEAF
TRBJ1-2	TRBV27	ASSLSQGAVEGYT
TRBJ1-1	TRBV19	ASSIGQRTEAF
TRBJ2-6	TRBV5-4	ASRAGTGTGANVLT
TRBJ1-1	TRBV27	ASGQMGGSTEAF
TRBJ1-2	TRBV7-9	ASSEPGQGSNYGYT
TRBJ2-5	TRBV3-1/TRBV3-2	ASSPGVGTQETQY
TRBJ2-7	TRBV6-6	ASSPSGTDLSSYEQY
TRBJ1-2	TRBV7-2	ASGQGRRNIRGYT
TRBJ2-3	TRBV5-1	ASSLPQGLAGSTDTQY
TRBJ2-6	TRBV7-9	ASSSIISGSGANVLT
TRBJ2-5	TRBV5-6	ASSLGDRGGETQY
TRBJ2-1	TRBV27	ASSSKGARGLYNEQF
TRBJ2-5	TRBV5-4	ASSYSSRVLPDTQY
TRBJ2-3	TRBV18	ASSLPRWDTQY
TRBJ2-7	TRBV7-2	ASSAATGGTYEQY
TRBJ1-5	TRBV27	ASSRTGSNQPQH
TRBJ2-2	TRBV18	ASSPFDRGTGELF
TRBJ2-3	TRBV28	ASSRGASGYTDTQY
TRBJ2-5	TRBV5-6	ASSRQGGETQY
TRBJ1-3	TRBV6-5	ASRWENTIY